Below, one T cell receptor (beta chain) is given with its context. Antigen specificity is unknown. This entry is derived from a study of cytomegalovirus exposure and HLA in healthy donors. Study-wide context: A prior study identified 110 million or so unique TCR beta sequences from roughly 180 million T cells. Study findings and constraints: Being productive about 87% or about 30% of the time was typical of most TCR beta V segments in an earlier analysis. Association of a missense DCLRE1C variant with TCR beta V- and J-gene trimming was reported in a later analysis. In a later analysis, HLA-associated TCR beta chains were more clonally expanded than equally common others.

Germline values: CDR1 LGHNA, CDR2 YSLEER. Trimming took off 4 bases at V and 5 bases at J, with 17 bases between the two ends. This CDR3 is 16 amino acids long. The study ran its PCR with 60 Vbeta and 13 Jbeta primers. Data came from immunoSEQ multiplex PCR; TCRdb stores just in-frame clones and leaves some out. The repertoire has about 72,000 clones, around three quarters of them found once; the top ten carry 3.4%. The material sequenced was PBMCs. The chain links TRBV4-3 to TRBJ1-4; D gene uncertain. The TCR sequence derives from a middle-aged man in good health and CMV-seronegative. The CDR3 here is CASSPSFMIANEKLFF. DNA for the CDR3: TGCGCCAGCAGCCCGTCGTTCATGATAGCGAATGAAAAACTGTTTTTT.